This TCR beta chain appears in the sequencing data of a study of response to subunit inactivated influenza vaccine. This clonotype was counted only a few times. Trimming shortened V by 4 bases and J by 2 bases, and 11 bases separated the two germline ends. Germline V gives CDR1 SQVTM, CDR2 ANQGSEA. The CDR3 contains 13 residues. TCRdb independently ran MiXCR on the RT-PCR reads; one entry per CDR3 protein. The top ten clones hold around 10% of a sample with about 620,000 distinct CDR3 sequences, around 10% of them seen once. The sample was also reused in another study, on T cells expressing NK-cell markers. That source reports: The TCR beta cDNA came from 5'RACE template switching with UMIs.

The sample was PBMCs from blood, taken on the day of vaccination. The origin of this receptor is a man aged 50-59 years who received an inactivated influenza vaccine. The gene calls are TRBV29-1 and TRBJ1-1, with D maybe TRBD1 (5 bases). The CDR3 DNA follows: TGCAGCGTTGGCTCGGGGCCAAACACTGAAGCTTTCTTT. This translates into CSVGSGPNTEAFF.